This TCR beta chain was sequenced during a study of beta chain features in type 1 diabetes. This clone has at least ten counts. This CDR3 is also generated by other DNA sequences in the sample. What was sequenced were expressed TCRB transcripts, since all of the isolated RNA had been reverse transcribed. Profiling relied on immunoSEQ multiplex PCR, and the TCRdb table lists in-frame clones only, not all of them. The sample carries around 290,000 clones, approximately 8% recorded once. Germline-derived CDR1 and CDR2 are SEHNR and FQNEAQ (reference sequence). V lost 5 bases and J lost 4; bases outside the gene matches: 3. This CDR3 comprises 13 residues.

The V and J genes are TRBV7-9 and TRBJ2-5; 8 bases are a match to TRBD1. This receptor was taken from a woman aged 18-29 years in good health. Material for sequencing was central memory CD4+ T cells from blood. CDR3: CASSLDRAETQYF. The CDR3 DNA sequence: TGTGCCAGCAGCCTGGACAGGGCAGAGACCCAGTACTTC.